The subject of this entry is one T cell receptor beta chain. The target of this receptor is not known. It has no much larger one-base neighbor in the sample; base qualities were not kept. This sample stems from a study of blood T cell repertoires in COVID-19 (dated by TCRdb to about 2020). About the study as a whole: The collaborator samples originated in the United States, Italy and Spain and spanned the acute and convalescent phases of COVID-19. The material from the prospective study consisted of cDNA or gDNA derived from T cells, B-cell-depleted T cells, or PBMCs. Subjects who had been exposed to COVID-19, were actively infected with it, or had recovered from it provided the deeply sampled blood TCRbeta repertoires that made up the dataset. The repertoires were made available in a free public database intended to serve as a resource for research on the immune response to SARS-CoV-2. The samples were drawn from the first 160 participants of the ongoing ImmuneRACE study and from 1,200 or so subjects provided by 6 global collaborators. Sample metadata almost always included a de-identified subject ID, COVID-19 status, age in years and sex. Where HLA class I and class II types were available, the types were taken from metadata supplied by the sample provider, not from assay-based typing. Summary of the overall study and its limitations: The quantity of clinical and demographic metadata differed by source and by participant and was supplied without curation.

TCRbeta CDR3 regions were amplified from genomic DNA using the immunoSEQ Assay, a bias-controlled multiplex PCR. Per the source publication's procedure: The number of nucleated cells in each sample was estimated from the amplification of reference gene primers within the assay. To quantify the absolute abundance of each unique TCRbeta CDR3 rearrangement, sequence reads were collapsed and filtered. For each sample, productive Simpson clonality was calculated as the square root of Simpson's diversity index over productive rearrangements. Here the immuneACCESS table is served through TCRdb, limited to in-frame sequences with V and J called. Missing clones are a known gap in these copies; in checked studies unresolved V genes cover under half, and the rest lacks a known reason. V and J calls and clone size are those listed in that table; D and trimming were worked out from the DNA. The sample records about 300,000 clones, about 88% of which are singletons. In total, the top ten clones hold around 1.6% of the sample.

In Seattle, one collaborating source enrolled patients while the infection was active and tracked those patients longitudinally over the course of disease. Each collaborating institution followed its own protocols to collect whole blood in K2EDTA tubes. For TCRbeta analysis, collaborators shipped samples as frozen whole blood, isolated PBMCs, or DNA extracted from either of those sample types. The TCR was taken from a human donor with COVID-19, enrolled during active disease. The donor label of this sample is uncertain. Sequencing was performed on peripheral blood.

The DNA reads as follows: TGTGCCAGCAGTTACTCAGGGACACCGGGCCGGCCCCAGCATTTT. Its protein product is CASSYSGTPGRPQHF. Here the chain combines TRBV6-2 or TRBV6-3 and TRBJ1-5; the D segment could be TRBD1, given 6 matching bases. V is clipped by 0 bases and J by 9 bases, and the sequence between their germline boundaries is 15 bases long. CDR1 and CDR2 are drawn from the germline V gene: MNHEY, SVGEGT. The CDR3 sequence holds 15 residues, the cysteine and phenylalanine included. The sequence is cut down to CDR3 DNA, 45 bases in frame from base 1.